This TCR beta chain was observed in a study of blood T cell repertoires in COVID-19. Germline CDR1 is SGHTA and CDR2 is FQGTGA. V lost 2 bases to trimming and J lost 7 bases; unmatched junction nucleotides: 11. This CDR3 region has 17 residues. Data came from immunoSEQ multiplex PCR; TCRdb stores just in-frame clones and leaves some out. The sample includes a few hundred thousand clones, around 82% of them seen just once. V is TRBV7-3 and J is TRBJ1-6; 7 bases map to TRBD1. The sample comprised peripheral blood. This receptor was taken from a woman older than 75 with acute or convalescent COVID-19. The CDR3 DNA follows: TGTGCCAGCAGCTTAGGGGGACCGGGACAGAGAAATTCACCCCTCCACTTT. Translated: CASSLGGPGQRNSPLHF.